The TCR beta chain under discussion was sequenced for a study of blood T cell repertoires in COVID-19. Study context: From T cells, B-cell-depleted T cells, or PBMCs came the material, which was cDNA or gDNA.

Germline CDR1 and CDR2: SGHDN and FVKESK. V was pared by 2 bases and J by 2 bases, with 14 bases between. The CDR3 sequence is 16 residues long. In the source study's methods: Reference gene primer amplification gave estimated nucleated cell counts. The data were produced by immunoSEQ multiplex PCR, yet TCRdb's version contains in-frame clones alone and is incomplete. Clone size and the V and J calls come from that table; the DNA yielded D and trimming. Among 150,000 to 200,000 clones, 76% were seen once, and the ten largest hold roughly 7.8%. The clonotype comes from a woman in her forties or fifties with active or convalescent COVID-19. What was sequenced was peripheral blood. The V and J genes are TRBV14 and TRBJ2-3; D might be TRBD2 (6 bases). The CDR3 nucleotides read TGTGCCAGCAGCCAATCTCTAACGGGGGTCACAGATACGCAGTATTTT. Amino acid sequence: CASSQSLTGVTDTQYF.